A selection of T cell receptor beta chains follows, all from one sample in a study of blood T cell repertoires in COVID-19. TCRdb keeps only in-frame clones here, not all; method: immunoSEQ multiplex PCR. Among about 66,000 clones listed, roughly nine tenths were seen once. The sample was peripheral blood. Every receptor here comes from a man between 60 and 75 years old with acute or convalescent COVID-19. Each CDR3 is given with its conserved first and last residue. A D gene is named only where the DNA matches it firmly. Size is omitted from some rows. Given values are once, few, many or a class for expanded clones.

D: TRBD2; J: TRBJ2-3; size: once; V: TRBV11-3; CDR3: CASSLEGSGVTDTQYF; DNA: TGTGCCAGCAGCTTAGAAGGTAGCGGGGTCACAGATACGCAGTATTTT
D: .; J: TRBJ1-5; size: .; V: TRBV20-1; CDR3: CSASPGVQPQHF; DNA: TGCAGTGCTAGTCCAGGGGTTCAGCCCCAGCATTTT
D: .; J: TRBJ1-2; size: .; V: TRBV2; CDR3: CASKAGTNYGYTF; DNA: TGTGCCAGCAAGGCAGGGACAAACTATGGCTACACCTTC
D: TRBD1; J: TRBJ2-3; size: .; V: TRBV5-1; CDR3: CASSPVRTGKTDTQYF; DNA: TGCGCCAGCAGCCCAGTCAGGACAGGGAAAACAGATACGCAGTATTTT
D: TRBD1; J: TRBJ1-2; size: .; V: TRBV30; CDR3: CAWTPGTAYGYTF; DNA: TGTGCCTGGACTCCCGGGACAGCTTATGGCTACACCTTC
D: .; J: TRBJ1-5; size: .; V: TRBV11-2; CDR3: CASSLSSGNSNQPQHF; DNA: TGTGCCAGCAGCTTATCCTCGGGGAATAGCAATCAGCCCCAGCATTTT
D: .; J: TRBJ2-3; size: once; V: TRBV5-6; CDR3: CASSLARNGDTDTQYF; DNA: TGTGCCAGCAGCTTGGCCCGGAATGGAGACACAGATACGCAGTATTTT
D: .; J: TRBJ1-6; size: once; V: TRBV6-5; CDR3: CASRAQQERNSPLHF; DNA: TGTGCCAGCAGGGCCCAACAGGAGAGAAATTCACCCCTCCACTTT
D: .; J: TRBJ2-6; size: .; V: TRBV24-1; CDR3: CATSERLGVLTF; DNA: TGTGCCACCAGCGAAAGGCTAGGCGTCCTGACTTTC
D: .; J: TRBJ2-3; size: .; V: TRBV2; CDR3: CASRPSAADTQYF; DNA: TGTGCCAGCAGGCCTAGCGCCGCAGATACGCAGTATTTT
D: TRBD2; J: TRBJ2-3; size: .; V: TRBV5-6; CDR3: CASTLSSLAAGTDTQYF; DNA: TGTGCCAGCACCCTTAGCTCCCTAGCGGCTGGCACAGATACGCAGTATTTT
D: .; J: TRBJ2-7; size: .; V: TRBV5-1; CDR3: CASSLNGGIFYEQYF; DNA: TGCGCCAGCAGCTTGAACGGGGGAATTTTCTACGAGCAGTACTTC
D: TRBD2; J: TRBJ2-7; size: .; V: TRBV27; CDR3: CASSYLTSGGYEQYF; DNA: TGTGCCAGCAGTTATCTAACTAGCGGGGGCTACGAGCAGTACTTC
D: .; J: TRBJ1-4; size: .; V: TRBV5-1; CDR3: CASSSEGSTNEKLFF; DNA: TGCGCCAGCAGCTCTGAGGGTTCAACTAATGAAAAACTGTTTTTT
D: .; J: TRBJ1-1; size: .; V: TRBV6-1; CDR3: CASSEIGQSEAFF; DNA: TGTGCCAGCAGTGAAATTGGGCAGTCTGAAGCTTTCTTT
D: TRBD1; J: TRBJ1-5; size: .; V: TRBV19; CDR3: CASSIRQGMSNQPQHF; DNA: TGTGCCAGTAGTATAAGACAGGGGATGAGCAATCAGCCCCAGCATTTT
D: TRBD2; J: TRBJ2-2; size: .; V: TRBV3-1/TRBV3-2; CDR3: CASSLRTSSNTGELFF; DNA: TGTGCCAGCAGCCTTCGGACTAGCTCGAACACCGGGGAGCTGTTTTTT
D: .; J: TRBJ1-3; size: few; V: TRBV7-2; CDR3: CASSSHRANSGNTIYF; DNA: TGTGCCAGCAGCTCGCACAGGGCAAACTCTGGAAACACCATATATTTT
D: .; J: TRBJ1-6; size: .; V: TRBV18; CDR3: CASSPRRENSPLHF; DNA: TGTGCCAGCTCACCACGGAGAGAAAATTCACCCCTCCACTTT
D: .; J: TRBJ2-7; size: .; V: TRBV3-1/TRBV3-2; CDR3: CASSQDLLGSNSYEQYF; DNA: TGTGCCAGCAGCCAAGATCTTCTTGGCAGTAACTCCTACGAGCAGTACTTC
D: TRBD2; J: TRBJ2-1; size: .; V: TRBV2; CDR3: CASSFLAGVRNEQFF; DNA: TGTGCCAGCAGTTTCCTAGCGGGGGTAAGGAATGAGCAGTTCTTC
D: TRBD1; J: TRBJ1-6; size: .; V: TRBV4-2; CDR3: CASSHQDRGHYNSPLHF; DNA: TGTGCCAGCAGCCACCAGGACAGGGGCCATTATAATTCACCCCTCCACTTT
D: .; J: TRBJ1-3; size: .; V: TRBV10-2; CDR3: CASSEPGGNTIYF; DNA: TGCGCCAGCAGTGAGCCGGGTGGGAACACCATATATTTT
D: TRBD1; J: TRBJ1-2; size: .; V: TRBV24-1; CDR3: CATSDPRTGPTHGYTF; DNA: TGTGCCACCAGTGATCCGAGGACAGGACCCACCCATGGCTACACCTTC
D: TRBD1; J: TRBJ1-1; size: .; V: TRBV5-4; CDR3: CASSFPRGRAVTEAFF; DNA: TGTGCCAGCAGCTTCCCCAGGGGGCGCGCGGTTACTGAAGCTTTCTTT
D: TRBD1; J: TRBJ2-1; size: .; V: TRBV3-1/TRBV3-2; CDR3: CASSLEGQGANNEQFF; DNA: TGTGCCAGCAGCCTCGAGGGGCAGGGGGCAAACAATGAGCAGTTCTTC
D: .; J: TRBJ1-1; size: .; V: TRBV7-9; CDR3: CASSSGTTNTEAFF; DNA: TGTGCCAGCAGCTCCGGGACAACTAACACTGAAGCTTTCTTT
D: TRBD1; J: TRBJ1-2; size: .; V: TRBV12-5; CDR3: CASGLEVTGGPANYGYTF; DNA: TGTGCTAGTGGTTTGGAAGTGACAGGGGGCCCCGCTAACTATGGCTACACCTTC